The 16 T cell receptor beta chains given below trace back to one sample, sequenced in a study of T cells in Graves' hyperthyroidism and ophthalmopathy. RNA transcripts served as the template for amplifying TCR beta CDR3 regions. Carried out on the TCR CDR3, a first-round RT-PCR used the HTBI primer set. TCRdb recomputed calls from the multiplex PCR reads with MiXCR, one row per CDR3 protein. The table has 300,000 to 400,000 distinct CDR3 sequences, roughly a fifth seen once. The material sequenced was blood. All receptors derive from a woman aged 45-65 years with Graves' hyperthyroidism.

This clonotype was observed at least ten times. The chain combines TRBV6-2 or TRBV6-3 with TRBJ2-7; 11 nucleotides agree with TRBD2. Trimming at V came to 5 bases and at J to 1 base, leaving 19 bases not matched to a gene. Germline CDR1 MNHEY, CDR2 SVGEGT. The CDR3 totals 20 residues. In DNA, the CDR3 is TGTGCCAGCAGTCCGATCCCGGGACAACTCACTAGCGGGGGATCCTACGAGCAGTACTTC. It is translated as CASSPIPGQLTSGGSYEQYF.

The V and J genes are TRBV29-1 and TRBJ2-1; 16 positions match TRBD2. Germline loops: CDR1 SQVTM, CDR2 ANQGSEA. The CDR3 contains 17 residues. Germline trimming cut 4 bases from V and 10 bases from J; bases unmatched to any gene: 13. Here the CDR3 reads CSVGQGGTSGRAREQFF. Written as DNA, the CDR3 is TGCAGCGTTGGACAGGGGGGGACTAGCGGGAGGGCTAGGGAGCAGTTCTTC.

This clonotype was recorded at least ten times. The CDR3 is CAISETSGTGGQPQHF. CDR3 sequence (DNA): TGTGCCATCAGTGAGACCTCCGGGACAGGGGGTCAGCCCCAGCATTTT. This chain links TRBV10-3 with TRBJ1-5; TRBD1 matches at 11 bases. The length of the CDR3 is 16 residues. CDR1 is ENHRY and CDR2 is SYGVKD in the germline V gene. Trimming at V came to 2 bases and at J to 6 bases, leaving 6 bases not matched to a gene.

The chain is built from TRBV28 and TRBJ1-6; 9 nucleotides agree with TRBD1. This CDR3 contains 16 residues. With V trimmed by 7 bases and J by 9 bases, 13 bases remained unmatched. Germline lookup yields CDR1 MDHEN and CDR2 SYDVKM. CDR3 residues: CASTSRRDRVPSPLHF. The CDR3 coding sequence is TGTGCCAGCACCTCCCGCCGGGACAGGGTTCCTTCACCCCTCCACTTT.

This clonotype has at least ten counts. CDR3 sequence: CASSPSIYGTDTQYF. Here the CDR3 DNA reads TGTGCCAGCAGCCCGTCGATTTATGGCACAGATACGCAGTATTTT. This chain joins TRBV7-8 and TRBJ2-3; no definite D call. There are 15 residues in the CDR3. With 5 bases removed from V and 1 base from J, the gap between germline ends came to 13 bases. Germline V gives CDR1 SGHVS, CDR2 FQNEAQ.

This clonotype was seen only a few times. The chain uses TRBV6-5 and TRBJ2-2; D uncertain. The V gene's germline CDR1 is MNHEY and CDR2 SVGAGI. V lost 5 bases and J lost 10, with 8 bases in between. The length of the CDR3 is 11 residues. The CDR3 loop reads CASSVLEELFF. CDR3 DNA: TGTGCCAGCAGTGTACTTGAGGAGCTGTTTTTT.

The chain uses TRBV24-1 and TRBJ2-3; D is unresolved. With 4 bases removed from V and 0 bases from J, the gap between germline ends came to 7 bases. The CDR3 consists of 14 residues. From germline, CDR1 is KGHDR and CDR2 SFDVKD. For the CDR3, the DNA is TGTGCCACCAGTGACAATGGGAGCACAGATACGCAGTATTTT. It codes for CATSDNGSTDTQYF.

This clonotype was observed once. This chain links TRBV20-1 with TRBJ2-5, with 9 bases fitting TRBD2. CDR3 size: 14 residues. The V gene's germline CDR1 is DFQATT and CDR2 SNEGSKA (reference sequence). V trimming: 5 bases; J trimming: 7 bases; junction bases outside the gene matches: 11. The CDR3 nucleotides are TGCAGTGCTGCGCGGGCGGGAGGGCCGTGGACCCAGTACTTC. Translated, it gives CSAARAGGPWTQYF.

This clonotype was seen only a few times. V is TRBV11-1 and J is TRBJ2-5; D gene ambiguous. Germline assignment: CDR1 SGHAT and CDR2 FQDESV (reference sequence). Trimming removed 3 bases from V and 2 bases from J, with 7 bases in between. The CDR3 runs 13 residues. CDR3 DNA sequence: TGTGCCAGCAGCTTCGAAGGGCAAGAGACCCAGTACTTC. It specifies CASSFEGQETQYF.

This clonotype was observed many times. Here the CDR3 reads CASSSSPSSGNTIYF. Written as DNA, the CDR3 is TGTGCCAGCAGCTCTTCGCCCAGCTCTGGAAACACCATATATTTT. The V gene is TRBV7-2, the J gene TRBJ1-3; D gene uncertain. Germline V gene sequence: CDR1 SGHTA, CDR2 FQGNSA. Trimming removed 4 bases from V and 0 bases from J, with 10 bases in between. The CDR3 runs to 15 residues.

The CDR3 sequence: CASSKIGPRPDTQYF. The CDR3 coding sequence is TGTGCCAGCAGTAAGATTGGCCCCCGACCAGATACGCAGTATTTT. The J gene is TRBJ2-3, the V gene TRBV2; D gene ambiguous. Between the trimmed V and J ends, which lost 5 bases and 4 bases, there was a span of 16 bases. The CDR3 length is 15 residues. Germline CDR1 SNHLY, CDR2 FYNNEI.

In this sample, this clonotype turned up many times. V is TRBV30 and J is TRBJ1-1; a possible D gene is TRBD1 (5 bases). The germline V gene encodes CDR1 GTSNPN and CDR2 SVGIG (reference sequence). V was pared by 5 bases and J by 5 bases, with 12 bases between. The CDR3 length is 12 residues. CDR3 sequence: CAWVGDRTEAFF. The DNA for the CDR3 is TGTGCCTGGGTGGGGGATCGGACTGAAGCTTTCTTT. Full variable domain (missing parts from reference TRBV30 and TRBJ1-1): SQTIHQWPATLVQPVGSPLSLECTVEGTSNPNLYWYRQAAGRGLQLLFYSVGIGQISSEVPQNLSASRPQDRQFILSSKKLLLSDSGFYLCAWVGDRTEAFFGQGTRLTVV.

The sample holds many counts of this clonotype. The V call is TRBV11-2, the J call TRBJ1-2, with TRBD1 matching over 10 bases. With 0 bases clipped from V and 2 bases from J, the junction kept 12 bases outside the gene matches. CDR1 is SGHAT, CDR2 FQNNGV, per germline. This CDR3 has 19 residues. The CDR3 nucleotides are TGTGCCAGCAGCTTAGAAGGGACAGGGGTGAGAGTAACGAACTATGGCTACACCTTC. As protein: CASSLEGTGVRVTNYGYTF.

The V and J genes are TRBV13 and TRBJ2-7; the match to TRBD2 covers 16 bases. Germline values: CDR1 PRHDT, CDR2 FYEKMQ (reference sequence). The CDR3 contains 15 residues. With 5 bases clipped from V and 6 bases from J, the junction kept 4 bases outside the gene matches. The CDR3 DNA follows: TGTGCCAGCAGCCCGGGACTAGCGGGGGGGCGCGAGCAGTACTTC. Its protein is CASSPGLAGGREQYF.

Ten or more counts support this clonotype. The V and J genes are TRBV28 and TRBJ2-7; 10 bases fit TRBD1. The CDR3 consists of 18 residues. The germline V gene encodes CDR1 MDHEN and CDR2 SYDVKM. Losses at the gene ends were 6 bases for V and 3 bases for J; bases not matched to a gene: 17. The CDR3 sequence is CASSQVGRQGALVYEQYF. The CDR3 DNA reads TGTGCCAGCAGCCAGGTTGGGCGACAGGGGGCTCTAGTCTACGAGCAGTACTTC.

This clonotype has only a few counts. In nucleotides, the CDR3 is TGCAGTGCCGACCGCCCCGTCACAGATACGCAGTATTTT. Translating it yields CSADRPVTDTQYF. V is TRBV20-1 and J is TRBJ2-3; D gene unclear. In germline, CDR1 is DFQATT, CDR2 SNEGSKA (reference sequence). The germline V and J ends were trimmed by 6 bases and 2 bases, with 12 bases remaining between them. This CDR3 spans 13 amino acids.